Each of the 10 T cell receptor beta chains below was sequenced from the same sample in a study of TET2 disruption in CD19-targeted CAR T cells. Treatment: autologous CTL019 cells: CD19 CAR with 4-1BB and CD3 zeta domains. This table comes from immunoSEQ multiplex PCR, and its TCRdb copy is limited to in-frame clones, with some not included. The data show about 26,000 clones, and the top ten clones hold under 2.5%. Their specific antigens are unknown. The starting material was CD8- CAR+ T cells sorted from cultured blood T cells, obtained for CD19 CAR T cell therapy. Subset described: CD8-negative CAR-positive T cells from the infusion product. These receptors were collected from a man in his 70s with chronic lymphocytic leukemia.

Note on this clone: The CDR3 end falls 3 residues outside the read, so it is completed with the germline J gene. This chain links TRBV12-3 or TRBV12-4 with TRBJ1-5; TRBD1 matches at 10 bases. CDR3 size: 15 residues. Losses at the gene ends were 3 bases for V and 7 bases for J; bases not matched to a gene: 6. Here the CDR3 reads CASSLGQGNEQPQHF. The sequenced part of the CDR3 DNA is TGTGCCAGCAGTTTGGGACAGGGGAATGAACAGCCC.

Details on this clone: The missing CDR3 end, 3 residues past where the read stops, is filled in from the germline J gene. The V gene is TRBV5-6, the J gene TRBJ2-5; 7 bases line up with TRBD1. This CDR3 has 15 amino acids. With 2 bases clipped from V and 2 bases from J, the junction kept 6 bases outside the gene matches. Per germline, CDR1 SGHDT and CDR2 YYEEEE. The sequenced part of the CDR3 DNA is TGTGCCAGCAGCTTTCCGGGACAGCCTCAAGAGACC. Its translation: CASSFPGQPQET. The complete CDR3 sequence is CASSFPGQPQETQYF. Looking up the rest from reference TRBV5-6 and TRBJ2-5 gives the full variable domain: DAGVTQSPTHLIKTRGQQVTLRCSPKSGHDTVSWYQQALGQGPQFIFQYYEEEERQRGNFPDRFSGHQFPNYSSELNVNALLLGDSALYLCASSFPGQPQETQYFGPGTRLLVL.

Concerning this clone itself: The observed sequence ends 3 residues before the CDR3 terminus, with the missing tail filled in from the germline J gene. The chain combines TRBV6-2 or TRBV6-3 with TRBJ1-3, with a possible D match to TRBD1 (5 bases). CDR1 and CDR2 from the germline V gene are MNHEY and SVGEGT. The CDR3 is 14 residues long. The sequenced CDR3 bases are TGTGCCAGCAGTGCGGAACTAGCGGGGGACTCG. This translates into CASSAELAGDS. The entire CDR3 protein reads CASSAELAGDSIYF.

About this clone itself: The read halts 3 residues ahead of the CDR3 end, with the missing end drawn from the germline J gene. The chain uses TRBV5-1 and TRBJ1-1, with D possibly matching TRBD1 (5 bases). The CDR3 is 15 amino acids. In germline, CDR1 is SGHRS, CDR2 YFSETQ. The part of the CDR3 DNA that was read is TGCGCCAGCGCCTCCCGTGTGCAGGGAATTGATCCG. Amino acid sequence: CASASRVQGIDP. The entire CDR3 sequence reads CASASRVQGIDPAFF.

A remark on this clone: The CDR3 end is not reached by the read, which stops 3 residues before it; the germline J gene fills it in. The rearrangement uses TRBV5-1 and TRBJ2-7, with 9 bases identical to TRBD2. The CDR3 contains 16 residues. Germline V gene data show CDR1 as SGHRS and CDR2 as YFSETQ. Losses at the gene ends were 3 bases for V and 5 bases for J; bases not matched to a gene: 12. The CDR3 is CASSSNPGLAGDEQYF. The DNA read from the CDR3 is TGCGCCAGCAGCTCTAATCCGGGACTAGCAGGAGACGAG.

The CDR3 loop is CASSKVVNTEAFF. The sequenced part of the CDR3 DNA is TGTGCCAGTAGTAAGGTGGTGAACACTGAA. This rearrangement joins TRBV19 to TRBJ1-1, with unresolved D. Read coverage stops 3 residues before the CDR3 terminus; the germline J gene supplies the remainder. In germline, CDR1 is LNHDA, CDR2 SQIVND (reference sequence). Trimming stripped 4 bases from V and 0 bases from J, with 6 bases between. The CDR3 runs 13 residues.

Concerning this clone itself: The read is 3 residues too short to cover the CDR3 end, so that end is filled in from the germline J gene. The chain combines TRBV18 with TRBJ2-1; no clear D gene. Per the germline V gene, CDR1 is KGHSH and CDR2 is LQKENI. Trimming cost V 3 bases and J 8 bases, with 14 bases left between them. This CDR3 has 14 residues. The CDR3 is CASSPRATQDEQFF. The CDR3 bases that were read are TGTGCCAGCTCACCTAGGGCCACCCAGGATGAG. Full variable domain (remainder filled in from reference TRBV18 and TRBJ2-1): NAGVMQNPRHLVRRRGQEARLRCSPMKGHSHVYWYRQLPEEGLKFMVYLQKENIIDESGMPKERFSAEFPKEGPSILRIQQVVRGDSAAYFCASSPRATQDEQFFGPGTRLTVL.

Regarding this clone: The sequence runs out 3 residues before the end of the CDR3; the remainder is reconstructed from the germline J gene. This chain joins TRBV27 and TRBJ2-3; TRBD2 agrees at 10 bases. Germline V CDR1 and CDR2: MNHEY, SMNVEV (reference sequence). The junction had 6 bases not matched to a gene; V was cut back by 4 bases and J by 2 bases. The CDR3 is 16 residues long. The CDR3 bases that were read are TGTGCCAGCAGTTGGAATCTAGCGGGGGCCACAGATACG. The encoded protein is CASSWNLAGATDT. The complete CDR3 reads CASSWNLAGATDTQYF.

Points on this clone: Coverage ceases 3 residues before the CDR3 finishes, and the germline J gene fills in the end. V usage is TRBV7-2 and J usage is TRBJ2-5; D unclear. Between the trimmed V and J ends, which lost 3 bases and 4 bases, there was a span of 9 bases. The germline gives CDR1 SGHTA, CDR2 FQGNSA. The length of the CDR3 is 13 residues. CDR3 DNA, as far as it was read: TGTGCCAGCAGCTTTCCTAGTCCAGAGACC. Its translation: CASSFPSPET. The full CDR3 reads CASSFPSPETQYF. Variable domain in full (rest from reference TRBV7-2 and TRBJ2-5): GAGVSQSPSNKVTEKGKDVELRCDPISGHTALYWYRQSLGQGLEFLIYFQGNSAPDKSGLPSDRFSAERTGGSVSTLTIQRTQQEDSAVYLCASSFPSPETQYFGPGTRLLVL.

Details on this clone: The sequenced fragment ends 3 residues before the CDR3 boundary, so the rest is inferred from the germline J gene. V is TRBV10-1 and J is TRBJ2-2, with 8 bases aligning to TRBD1. Germline assignment: CDR1 WNHNN and CDR2 SYGVQD (reference sequence). CDR3 size: 13 residues. J lost 6 bases, V lost 6 bases, and 3 bases had no gene match. The CDR3 sequence is CASRGTGPGELFF. CDR3 bases read: TGCGCCAGCAGGGGGACAGGACCCGGGGAG.